The sequence of this T cell receptor (beta chain) was determined in a study of T cells in Graves' hyperthyroidism and ophthalmopathy. The diagnostic basis comprised clinical symptoms, serum thyroxine and TRAb, thyroid ultrasound and orbital computed tomography. The sample holds a few counts of this clonotype. Germline loops: CDR1 SGHTA, CDR2 FQGNSA. V lost 7 bases and J 0 bases, leaving 22 bases between the germline ends. The CDR3 has 19 residues. Amplified TCR beta CDR3 regions derived from RNA transcripts. Using the HTBI primer set, a first-round RT-PCR was run on the TCR CDR3. A single record per CDR3 protein comes from TCRdb applying MiXCR to the multiplex PCR reads. The sample has under 750,000 distinct CDR3 sequences; around 19% are singletons.

Input material: blood. The V call is TRBV7-2, the J call TRBJ2-6; D is ambiguous. The TCR comes from a woman aged 45-65 years with Graves' hyperthyroidism that later progressed to Graves' ophthalmopathy. CDR3 residues: CASNLKIRAQNSGANVLTF. The CDR3 nucleotides are TGTGCCAGCAACCTCAAAATTAGGGCCCAAAACTCTGGGGCCAACGTCCTGACTTTC. The full variable domain, with the rest looked up from reference TRBV7-2 and TRBJ2-6, is GAGVSQSPSNKVTEKGKDVELRCDPISGHTALYWYRQSLGQGLEFLIYFQGNSAPDKSGLPSDRFSAERTGGSVSTLTIQRTQQEDSAVYLCASNLKIRAQNSGANVLTFGAGSRLTVL.